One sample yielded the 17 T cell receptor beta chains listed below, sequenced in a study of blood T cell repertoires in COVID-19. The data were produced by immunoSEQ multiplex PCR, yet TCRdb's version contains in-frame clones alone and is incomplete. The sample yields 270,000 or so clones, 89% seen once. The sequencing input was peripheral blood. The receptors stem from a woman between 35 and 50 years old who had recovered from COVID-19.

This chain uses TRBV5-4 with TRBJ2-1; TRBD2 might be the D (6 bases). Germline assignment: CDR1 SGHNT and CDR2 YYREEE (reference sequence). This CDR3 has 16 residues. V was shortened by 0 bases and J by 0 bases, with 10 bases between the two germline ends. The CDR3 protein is CASSLGGESSYNEQFF. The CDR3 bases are TGTGCCAGCAGCTTGGGGGGGGAGAGCTCCTACAATGAGCAGTTCTTC.

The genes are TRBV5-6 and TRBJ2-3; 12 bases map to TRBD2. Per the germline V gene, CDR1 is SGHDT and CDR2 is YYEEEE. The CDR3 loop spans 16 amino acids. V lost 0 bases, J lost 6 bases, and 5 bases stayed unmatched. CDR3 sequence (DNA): TGTGCCAGCAGCTTGGTTCTAGCGGGAGGGCCTGATACGCAGTATTTT. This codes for CASSLVLAGGPDTQYF.

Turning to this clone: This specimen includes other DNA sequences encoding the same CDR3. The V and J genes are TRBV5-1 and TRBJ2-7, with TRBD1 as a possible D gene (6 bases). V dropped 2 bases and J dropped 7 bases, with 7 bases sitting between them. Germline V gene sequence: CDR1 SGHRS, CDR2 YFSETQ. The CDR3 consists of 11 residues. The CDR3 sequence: CASSLTGEQYF. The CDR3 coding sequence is TGCGCCAGCAGCTTAACAGGGGAGCAGTACTTC.

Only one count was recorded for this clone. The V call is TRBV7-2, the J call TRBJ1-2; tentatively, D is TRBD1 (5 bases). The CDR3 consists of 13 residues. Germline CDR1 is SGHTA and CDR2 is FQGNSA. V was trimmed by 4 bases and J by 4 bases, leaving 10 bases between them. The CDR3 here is CASSSWGAYGYTF. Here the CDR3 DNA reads TGTGCCAGCAGCTCATGGGGCGCCTATGGCTACACCTTC.

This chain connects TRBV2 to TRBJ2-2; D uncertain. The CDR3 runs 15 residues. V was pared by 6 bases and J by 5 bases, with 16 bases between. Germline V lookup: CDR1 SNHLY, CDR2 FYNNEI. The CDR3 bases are TGTGCCAGCAGCTCTTCCCTGGCCGGGACCGGGGAGCTGTTTTTT. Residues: CASSSSLAGTGELFF.

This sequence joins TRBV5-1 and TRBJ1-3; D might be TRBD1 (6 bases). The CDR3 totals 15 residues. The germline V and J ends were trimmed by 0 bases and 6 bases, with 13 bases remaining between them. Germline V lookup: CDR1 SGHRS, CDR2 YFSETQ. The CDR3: CASSLAGTLQNTIYF. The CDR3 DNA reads TGCGCCAGCAGCTTGGCCGGGACACTTCAAAACACCATATATTTT.

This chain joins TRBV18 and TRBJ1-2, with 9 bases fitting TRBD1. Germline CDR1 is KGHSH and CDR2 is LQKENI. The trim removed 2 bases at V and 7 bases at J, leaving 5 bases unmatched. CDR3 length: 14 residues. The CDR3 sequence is CASSPDRGSFGYTF. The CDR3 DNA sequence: TGTGCCAGCTCACCAGACAGGGGGTCGTTTGGCTACACCTTC.

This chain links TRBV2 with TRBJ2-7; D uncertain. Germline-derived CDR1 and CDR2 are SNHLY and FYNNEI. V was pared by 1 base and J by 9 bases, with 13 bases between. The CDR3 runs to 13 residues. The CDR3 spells CASSEGGLARQYV. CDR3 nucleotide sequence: TGTGCCAGCAGTGAAGGTGGCCTCGCCAGGCAGTACGTC.

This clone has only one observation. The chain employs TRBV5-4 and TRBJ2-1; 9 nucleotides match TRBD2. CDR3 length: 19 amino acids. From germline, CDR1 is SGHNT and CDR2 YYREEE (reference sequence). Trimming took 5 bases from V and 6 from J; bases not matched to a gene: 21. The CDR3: CASRQLGSGSTSHVNEQFF. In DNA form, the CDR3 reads TGTGCCAGCAGACAGCTCGGTAGCGGGAGCACTTCCCATGTCAATGAGCAGTTCTTC.

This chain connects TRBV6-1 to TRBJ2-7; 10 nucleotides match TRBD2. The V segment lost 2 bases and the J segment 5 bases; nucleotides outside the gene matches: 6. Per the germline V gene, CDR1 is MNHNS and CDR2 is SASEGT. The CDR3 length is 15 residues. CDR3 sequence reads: CASSEQAGGPDEQYF. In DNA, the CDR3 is TGTGCCAGCAGTGAACAAGCGGGGGGGCCTGACGAGCAGTACTTC.

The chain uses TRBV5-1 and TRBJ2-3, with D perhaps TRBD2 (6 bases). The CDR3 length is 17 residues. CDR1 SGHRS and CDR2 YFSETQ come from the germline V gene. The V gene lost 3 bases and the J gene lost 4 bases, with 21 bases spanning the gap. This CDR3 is CASSSNRDSQSSDTQYF. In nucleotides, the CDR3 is TGCGCCAGCAGCTCAAACCGGGACTCTCAGTCCTCAGATACGCAGTATTTT.

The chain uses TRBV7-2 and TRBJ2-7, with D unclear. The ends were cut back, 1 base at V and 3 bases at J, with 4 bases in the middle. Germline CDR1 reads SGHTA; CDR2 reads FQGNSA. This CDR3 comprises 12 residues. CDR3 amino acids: CASSLVHYEQYF. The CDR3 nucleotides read TGTGCCAGCAGCTTAGTTCACTACGAGCAGTACTTC.

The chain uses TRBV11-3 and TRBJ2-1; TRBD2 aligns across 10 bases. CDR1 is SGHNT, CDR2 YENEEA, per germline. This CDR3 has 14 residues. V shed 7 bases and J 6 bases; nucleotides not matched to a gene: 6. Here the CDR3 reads CASNKREGPNEQFF. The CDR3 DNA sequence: TGTGCCAGCAACAAGCGGGAGGGCCCCAATGAGCAGTTCTTC.

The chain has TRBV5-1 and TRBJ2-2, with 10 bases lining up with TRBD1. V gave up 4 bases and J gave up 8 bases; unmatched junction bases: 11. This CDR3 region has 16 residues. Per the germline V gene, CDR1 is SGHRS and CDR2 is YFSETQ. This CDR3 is CASSDGRQGASGELFF. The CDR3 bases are TGCGCCAGCAGCGACGGTCGACAGGGGGCATCTGGGGAGCTGTTTTTT.

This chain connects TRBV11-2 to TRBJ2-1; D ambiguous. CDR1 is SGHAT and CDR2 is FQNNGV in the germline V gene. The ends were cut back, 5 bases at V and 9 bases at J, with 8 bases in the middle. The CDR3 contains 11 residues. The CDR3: CASSATIEQFF. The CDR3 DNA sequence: TGTGCCAGCAGCGCAACTATTGAGCAGTTCTTC. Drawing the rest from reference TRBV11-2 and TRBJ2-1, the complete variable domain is EAGVAQSPRYKIIEKRQSVAFWCNPISGHATLYWYQQILGQGPKLLIQFQNNGVVDDSQLPKDRFSAERLKGVDSTLKIQPAKLEDSAVYLCASSATIEQFFGPGTRLTVL.

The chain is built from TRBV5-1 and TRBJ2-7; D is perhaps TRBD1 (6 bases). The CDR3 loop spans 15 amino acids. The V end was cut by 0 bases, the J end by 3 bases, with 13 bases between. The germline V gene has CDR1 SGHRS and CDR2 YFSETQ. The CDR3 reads CASSLGQGSNYEQYF. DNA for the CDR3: TGCGCCAGCAGCTTGGGGCAGGGGTCAAACTACGAGCAGTACTTC.

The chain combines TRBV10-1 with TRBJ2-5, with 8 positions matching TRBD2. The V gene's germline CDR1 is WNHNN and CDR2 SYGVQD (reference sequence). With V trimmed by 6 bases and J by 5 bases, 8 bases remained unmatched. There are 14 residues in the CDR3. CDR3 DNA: TGCGCCAGCAGCAGTAGCGGGATTGGGGAGACCCAGTACTTC. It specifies CASSSSGIGETQYF.